This TCR beta chain appears in the sequencing data of a study of blood T cell repertoires in COVID-19. Study-wide context: Samples of COVID-19 (acute and convalescent) were obtained from the United States, Italy and Spain. Sources were T cells, B-cell-depleted T cells, or PBMCs; the material itself was cDNA or gDNA.

As originally analysed: The assay estimated nucleated cells by amplifying reference gene primers. Method: immunoSEQ multiplex PCR; TCRdb's copy keeps in-frame clones and lacks some. The V and J calls and the clone size are those of that table, but D and trimming were determined from the DNA. The sample includes about 100,000 clones, around four fifths of them seen just once. Germline V CDR1 and CDR2: PRHDT, FYEKMQ (reference sequence). CDR3 length equals 18 residues. V dropped 3 bases and J dropped 4; count of bases not matched to a gene: 10. This TCR came from a man aged 45-60 years with active or convalescent COVID-19. The sample consisted of peripheral blood. The chain couples TRBV13 to TRBJ2-3; 13 bases agree with TRBD2. Here the CDR3 reads CASSFRTSGSGSPDTQYF. CDR3 coding DNA: TGTGCCAGCAGCTTCCGGACTAGCGGGAGTGGGTCCCCAGATACGCAGTATTTT.